Included here is one T cell receptor (beta chain) sequence, with context. The data are from a study of response to subunit inactivated influenza vaccine. The V segment lost 4 bases and the J segment 9 bases; nucleotides outside the gene matches: 10. Per germline, CDR1 MNHEY and CDR2 SMNVEV (reference sequence). The CDR3 has 15 residues. Using its own MiXCR run on the RT-PCR reads, TCRdb lists one record per CDR3 protein. The repertoire consists of around 790,000 distinct CDR3 sequences, with about 20% occurring once and the leading ten covering about 10%. The TCR originated in a man aged 45 to 65 who received an inactivated influenza vaccine. The chain is built from TRBV27 and TRBJ2-1, with 9 bases aligning to TRBD1. Sequenced here: PBMCs from blood, sampled 4 to 6 days after vaccination. CDR3 region: CASSYTGGGVGEQFF. For the CDR3, the DNA is TGTGCCAGCAGTTATACAGGGGGCGGTGTGGGTGAGCAGTTCTTC.